Sequencing of this TCR beta chain was carried out in a study of T cell responses to AZD1222 COVID-19 vaccine. Study results and caveats: A rise in Spike-specific TCR breadth and depth followed two AZD1222 doses.

Trimming left V 4 bases short and J 8 bases short, with 11 bases between. From germline, CDR1 is SQVTM and CDR2 ANQGSEA. The CDR3 extends over 11 amino acids. Of note for this clone: The antigen remains unidentified.

Clones were read by immunoSEQ multiplex PCR, and TCRdb kept only the in-frame ones, dropping some. Of roughly 110,000 clones in the sample, about nine tenths were seen once. This clonotype was obtained from an adult in good health. This material consisted of peripheral blood, taken on day 0 of AZD1222 vaccination. The chain has TRBV29-1 and TRBJ1-2; D gene unclear. For the CDR3, the DNA is TGCAGCGTTGCCGACCCCAGCGGCTACACCTTC. This gives the protein CSVADPSGYTF.